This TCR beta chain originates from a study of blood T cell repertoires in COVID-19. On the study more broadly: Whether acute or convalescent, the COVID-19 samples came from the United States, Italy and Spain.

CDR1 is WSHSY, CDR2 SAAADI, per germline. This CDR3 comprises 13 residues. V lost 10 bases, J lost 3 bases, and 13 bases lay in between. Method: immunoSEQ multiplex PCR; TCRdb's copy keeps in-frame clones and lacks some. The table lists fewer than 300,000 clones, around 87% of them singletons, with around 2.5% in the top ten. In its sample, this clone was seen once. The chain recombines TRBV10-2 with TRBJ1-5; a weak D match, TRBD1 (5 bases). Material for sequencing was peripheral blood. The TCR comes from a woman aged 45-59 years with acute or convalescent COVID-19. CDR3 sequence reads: CANAQGANQPQHF. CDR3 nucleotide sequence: TGCGCCAACGCCCAGGGTGCCAATCAGCCCCAGCATTTT.